This T cell receptor beta chain was documented in a study of shared clonotypes between healthy human individuals. Study outcomes and limitations: Expectations were that clonotype sharing among donors would be affected by sequencing depth.

As for this clone: Its antigen remains unknown.

Some clones are missing from TCRdb's copy, which holds only in-frame ones; the method was immunoSEQ multiplex PCR. The sample records some 660,000 clones, less than 80% being singletons. This CDR3 is 11 amino acids long. Looked up from germline, CDR1 is ENHRY and CDR2 is SYGVKD. V lost 3 bases and J 12 bases, leaving 8 bases between the germline ends. Every one of the donors was a Caucasian adult that lived in Nashville, Tennessee. The rearrangement joins TRBV10-3 to TRBJ1-4, with D tentatively TRBD1 (6 bases). The sequence was collected from a woman aged 25 to 39 in good health. Sequencing used memory CD4+ T cells sorted from blood. Subset specified: CD45RA-negative fraction. CDR3 protein: CAISDRGQLFF. The CDR3 DNA is TGTGCCATCAGTGACAGGGGCCAACTGTTTTTT.